This entry is about one T cell receptor beta chain. These data come from a study of control samples from healthy donors and cancer patients. Profiled with immunoSEQ multiplex PCR; TCRdb holds only in-frame clones, not every one. The table includes 170,000 or so clones, around 94% detected once. CDR3 length: 15 amino acids. With V trimmed by 3 bases and J by 5 bases, 3 bases remained unmatched. In germline, CDR1 is MNHEY, CDR2 SVGEGT. The receptor comes from a woman aged 18 to 35 in good health. Sequenced material: blood. This rearrangement joins TRBV6-2 or TRBV6-3 to TRBJ2-1, with 11 bases aligning to TRBD2. As DNA, the CDR3 is TGTGCCAGCAGTTATAGCGGGAGGGGTAACAATGAGCAGTTCTTC. It encodes CASSYSGRGNNEQFF.